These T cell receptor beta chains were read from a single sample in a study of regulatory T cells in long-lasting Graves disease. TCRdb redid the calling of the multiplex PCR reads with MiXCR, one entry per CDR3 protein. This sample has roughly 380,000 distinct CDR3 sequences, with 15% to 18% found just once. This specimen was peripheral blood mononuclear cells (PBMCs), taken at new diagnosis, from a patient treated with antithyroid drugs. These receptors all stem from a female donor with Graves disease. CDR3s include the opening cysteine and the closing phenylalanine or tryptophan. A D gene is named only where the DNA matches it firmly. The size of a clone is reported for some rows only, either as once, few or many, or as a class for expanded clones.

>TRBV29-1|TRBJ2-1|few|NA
CSVARRGNEQFF
TGCAGCGTTGCTAGGCGAGGCAATGAGCAGTTCTTC
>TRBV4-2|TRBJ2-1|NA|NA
CASSQDKTRGEQFF
TGTGCCAGCAGCCAAGACAAAACCCGGGGCGAGCAGTTCTTC
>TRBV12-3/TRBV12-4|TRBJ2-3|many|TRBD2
CASSPHWGGYRHTQYF
TGTGCCAGCAGTCCCCATTGGGGGGGGTATAGGCATACGCAGTATTTT
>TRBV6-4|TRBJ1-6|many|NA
CASWANYNSPLHF
TGTGCCAGCTGGGCTAATTATAATTCACCCCTCCACTTT
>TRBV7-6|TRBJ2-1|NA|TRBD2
CASSPVGGTDEQFF
TGTGCCAGCAGCCCGGTGGGGGGGACGGATGAGCAGTTCTTC
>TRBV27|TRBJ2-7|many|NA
CASSNSGTAYEQYF
TGTGCCAGCAGTAACTCGGGGACTGCCTACGAGCAGTACTTC
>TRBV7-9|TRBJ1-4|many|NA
CASSGGRERNEKLFF
TGTGCCAGCAGCGGGGGTAGGGAACGGAATGAAAAACTGTTTTTT
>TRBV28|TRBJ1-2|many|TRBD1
CASRPGQGNGYTF
TGTGCCAGCAGACCGGGACAGGGGAATGGCTACACCTTC
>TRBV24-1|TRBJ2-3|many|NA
CATSDPKTGSTDTQYF
TGTGCCACCAGTGACCCCAAGACAGGCAGCACAGATACGCAGTATTTT
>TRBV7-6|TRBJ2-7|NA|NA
CASSKYLGGYEQYF
TGTGCCAGCAGCAAATACTTGGGGGGCTACGAGCAGTACTTC
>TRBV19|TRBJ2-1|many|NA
CASINLAFYNEQFF
TGTGCCAGCATTAACCTAGCGTTCTACAATGAGCAGTTCTTC
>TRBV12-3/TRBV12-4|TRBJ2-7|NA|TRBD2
CASSPSRPGGLQEQYF
TGTGCCAGCAGTCCCTCTCGTCCGGGGGGGTTGCAAGAGCAGTACTTC
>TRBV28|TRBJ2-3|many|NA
CASSSGGSSTDTQYF
TGTGCCAGCAGTTCCGGAGGAAGTAGCACAGATACGCAGTATTTT
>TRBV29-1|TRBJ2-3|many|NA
CSVEGGGAPTDTQYF
TGCAGCGTTGAGGGCGGAGGGGCACCCACAGATACGCAGTATTTT
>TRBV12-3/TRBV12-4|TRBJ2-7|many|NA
CASRGPTRPGLEQYF
TGTGCCAGCAGGGGCCCGACACGCCCTGGGCTCGAGCAGTACTTC
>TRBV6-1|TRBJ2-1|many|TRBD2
CASSEPPGLAAGNEQFF
TGTGCCAGCAGTGAACCACCGGGACTAGCGGCTGGAAATGAGCAGTTCTTC
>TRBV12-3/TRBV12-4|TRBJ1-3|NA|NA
CASSLRQASGNTIYF
TGTGCCAGCAGTTTAAGACAGGCCTCTGGAAACACCATATATTTT
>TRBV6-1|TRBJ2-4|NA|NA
CASRGLGENIQYF
TGTGCCAGCAGGGGACTGGGGGAAAACATTCAGTACTTC
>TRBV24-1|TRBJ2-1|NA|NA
CATSDFQYNEQFF
TGTGCCACCAGTGATTTCCAGTACAATGAGCAGTTCTTC
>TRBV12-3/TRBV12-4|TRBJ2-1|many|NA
CASKRRTDDNEQFF
TGTGCCAGCAAAAGGAGGACAGACGACAATGAGCAGTTCTTC
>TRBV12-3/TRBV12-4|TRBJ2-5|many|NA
CASSFGGSETQYF
TGTGCCAGCAGTTTCGGGGGTTCAGAGACCCAGTACTTC
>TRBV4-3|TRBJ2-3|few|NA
CASSQGNTGTGDTQYF
TGCGCCAGCAGCCAAGGTAACACCGGGACCGGAGATACGCAGTATTTT
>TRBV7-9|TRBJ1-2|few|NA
CASSLPLLTYYGYTF
TGTGCCAGCAGCTTACCACTATTGACATACTATGGCTACACCTTC